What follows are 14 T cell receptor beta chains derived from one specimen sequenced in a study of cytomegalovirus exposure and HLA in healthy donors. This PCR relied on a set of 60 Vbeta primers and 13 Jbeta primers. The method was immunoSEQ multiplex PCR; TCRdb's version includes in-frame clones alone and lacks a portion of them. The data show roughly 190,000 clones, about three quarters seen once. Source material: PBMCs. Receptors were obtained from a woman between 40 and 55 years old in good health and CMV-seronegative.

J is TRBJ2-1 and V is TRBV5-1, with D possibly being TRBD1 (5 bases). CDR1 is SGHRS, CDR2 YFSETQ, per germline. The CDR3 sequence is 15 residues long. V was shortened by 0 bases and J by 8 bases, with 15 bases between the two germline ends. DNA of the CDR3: TGCGCCAGCAGCTTGGTGCAGGGTCGGTCGGATGAGCAGTTCTTC. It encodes CASSLVQGRSDEQFF. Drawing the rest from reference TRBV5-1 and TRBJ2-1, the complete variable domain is KAGVTQTPRYLIKTRGQQVTLSCSPISGHRSVSWYQQTPGQGLQFLFEYFSETQRNKGNFPGRFSGRQFSNSRSEMNVSTLELGDSALYLCASSLVQGRSDEQFFGPGTRLTVL.

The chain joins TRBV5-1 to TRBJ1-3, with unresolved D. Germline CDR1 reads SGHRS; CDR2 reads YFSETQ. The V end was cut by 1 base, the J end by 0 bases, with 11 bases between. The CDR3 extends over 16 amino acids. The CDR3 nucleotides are TGCGCCAGCAGCTTGAGCACAGTGAGCTCTGGAAACACCATATATTTT. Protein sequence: CASSLSTVSSGNTIYF.

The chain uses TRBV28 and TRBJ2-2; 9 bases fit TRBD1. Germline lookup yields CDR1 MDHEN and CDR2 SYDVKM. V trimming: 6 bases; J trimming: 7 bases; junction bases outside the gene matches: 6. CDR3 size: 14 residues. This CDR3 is CASRDRGEGGELFF. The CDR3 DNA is TGTGCCAGCAGGGACAGGGGTGAGGGCGGGGAGCTGTTTTTT.

CDR3 in amino acids: CASSLGQGRVNEQFF. Written as DNA, the CDR3 is TGCGCCAGCAGCCTTGGACAGGGCCGGGTGAATGAGCAGTTCTTC. V gene TRBV5-1 combines with J gene TRBJ2-1, with 8 bases fitting TRBD1. The junction had 10 bases not matched to a gene; V was cut back by 4 bases and J by 7 bases. This CDR3 has 15 amino acids. The V gene's germline CDR1 is SGHRS and CDR2 YFSETQ. Looking up the rest from reference TRBV5-1 and TRBJ2-1 gives the full variable domain: KAGVTQTPRYLIKTRGQQVTLSCSPISGHRSVSWYQQTPGQGLQFLFEYFSETQRNKGNFPGRFSGRQFSNSRSEMNVSTLELGDSALYLCASSLGQGRVNEQFFGPGTRLTVL.

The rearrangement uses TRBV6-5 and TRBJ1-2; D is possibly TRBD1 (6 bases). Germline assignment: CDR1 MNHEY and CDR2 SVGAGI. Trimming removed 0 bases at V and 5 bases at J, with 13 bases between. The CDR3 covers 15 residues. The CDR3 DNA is TGTGCCAGCAGTTACTCGGCAGGGGTAGGATATGGCTACACCTTC. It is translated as CASSYSAGVGYGYTF.

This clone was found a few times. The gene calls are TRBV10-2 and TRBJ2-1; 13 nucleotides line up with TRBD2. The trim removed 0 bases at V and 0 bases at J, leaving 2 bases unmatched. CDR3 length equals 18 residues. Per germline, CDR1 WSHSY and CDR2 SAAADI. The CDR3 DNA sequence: TGCGCCAGCAGTGAGTCGAGGACTAGCGGGAGCTCCTACAATGAGCAGTTCTTC. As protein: CASSESRTSGSSYNEQFF.

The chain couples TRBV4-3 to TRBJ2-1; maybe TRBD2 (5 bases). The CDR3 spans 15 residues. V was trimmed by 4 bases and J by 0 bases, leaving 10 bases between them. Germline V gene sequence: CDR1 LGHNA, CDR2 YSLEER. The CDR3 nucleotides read TGCGCCAGCAGCCGTCGGAGGAGCTCCTACAATGAGCAGTTCTTC. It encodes CASSRRRSSYNEQFF.

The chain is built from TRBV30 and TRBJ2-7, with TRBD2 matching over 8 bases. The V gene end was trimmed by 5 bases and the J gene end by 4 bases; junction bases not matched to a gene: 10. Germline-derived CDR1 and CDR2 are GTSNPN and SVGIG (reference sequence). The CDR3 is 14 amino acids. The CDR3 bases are TGTGCCTGGGCTGCGGGGGGAGGTAGTTACGAGCAGTACTTC. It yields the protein CAWAAGGGSYEQYF.

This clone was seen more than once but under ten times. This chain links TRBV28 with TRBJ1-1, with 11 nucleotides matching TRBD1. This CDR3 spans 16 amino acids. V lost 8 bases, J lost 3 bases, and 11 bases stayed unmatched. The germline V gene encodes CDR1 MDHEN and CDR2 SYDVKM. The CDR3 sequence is CASLNLPGQGDTEAFF. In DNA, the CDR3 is TGTGCCAGCCTAAACCTACCGGGACAGGGGGACACTGAAGCTTTCTTT.

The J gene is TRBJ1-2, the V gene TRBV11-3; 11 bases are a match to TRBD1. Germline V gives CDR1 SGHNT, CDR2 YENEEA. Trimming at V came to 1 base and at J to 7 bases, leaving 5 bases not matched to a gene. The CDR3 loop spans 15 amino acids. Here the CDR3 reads CASSLAGTGGSGYTF. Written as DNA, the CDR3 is TGTGCCAGCAGCTTAGCGGGGACAGGGGGTAGTGGCTACACCTTC.

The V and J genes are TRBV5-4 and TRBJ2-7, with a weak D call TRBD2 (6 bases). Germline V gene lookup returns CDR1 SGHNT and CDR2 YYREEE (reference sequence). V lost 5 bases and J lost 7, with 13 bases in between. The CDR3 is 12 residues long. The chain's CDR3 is CASSPPAGEQYV. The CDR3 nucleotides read TGTGCCAGCAGTCCACCCGCGGGGGAGCAGTACGTC.

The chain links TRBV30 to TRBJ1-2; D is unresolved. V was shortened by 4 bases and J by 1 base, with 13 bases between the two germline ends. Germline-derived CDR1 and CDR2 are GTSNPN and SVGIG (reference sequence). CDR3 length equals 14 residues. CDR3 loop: CAWTGLNFNYGYTF. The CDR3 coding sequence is TGTGCCTGGACAGGCCTAAACTTTAACTATGGCTACACCTTC.

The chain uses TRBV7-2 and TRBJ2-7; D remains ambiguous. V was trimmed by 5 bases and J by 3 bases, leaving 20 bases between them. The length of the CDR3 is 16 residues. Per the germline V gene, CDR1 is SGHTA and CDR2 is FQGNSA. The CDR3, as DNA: TGTGCCAGCAGCCTAAACGTCGCCTCCCGAGGCTACGAGCAGTACTTC. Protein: CASSLNVASRGYEQYF.

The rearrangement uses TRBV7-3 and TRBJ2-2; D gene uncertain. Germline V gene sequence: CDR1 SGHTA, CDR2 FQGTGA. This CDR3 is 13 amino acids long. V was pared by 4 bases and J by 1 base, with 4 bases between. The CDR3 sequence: CASSSKNTGELFF. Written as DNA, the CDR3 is TGTGCCAGCAGCTCTAAGAACACCGGGGAGCTGTTTTTT.